This entry lists 26 T cell receptor beta chains sequenced from one sample in a study of cytomegalovirus exposure and HLA in healthy donors. PCR involved 60 Vbeta and 13 Jbeta primers. Here immunoSEQ multiplex PCR was the method, and the copy in TCRdb shows in-frame clones only, minus some. This sample has more than 95,000 clones, with over 60% found just once. The sample comprised PBMCs. The receptors were sampled from a man between 40 and 49 years old in good health and CMV-seropositive.

V gene TRBV19 combines with J gene TRBJ1-3, with D possibly TRBD1 on 5 matching bases. Germline-derived CDR1 and CDR2 are LNHDA and SQIVND (reference sequence). The V end lost 6 bases, the J end lost 0 bases, and 9 bases lay between the germline ends. The CDR3 contains 14 residues. CDR3 residues: CASRGAASGNTIYF. The DNA of the CDR3 is TGTGCCAGTAGAGGGGCCGCCTCTGGAAACACCATATATTTT.

The V call is TRBV15, the J call TRBJ2-3, with D possibly matching TRBD1 (5 bases). Looked up from germline, CDR1 is LNHNV and CDR2 is YYDKDF (reference sequence). Trimming removed 1 base at V and 4 bases at J, with 12 bases between. The CDR3 spans 15 residues. CDR3 in DNA: TGTGCCACCAGCAGAGTGGGGCGAGGTGCAGATACGCAGTATTTT. Translating it yields CATSRVGRGADTQYF.

This clone was detected once. The gene calls are TRBV2 and TRBJ1-1; a possible D gene is TRBD1 (5 bases). This CDR3 contains 15 residues. V was trimmed by 7 bases and J by 3 bases, leaving 18 bases between them. Germline CDR1 reads SNHLY; CDR2 reads FYNNEI. The CDR3 is CASKRAGGTDTEAFF. As DNA, the CDR3 is TGTGCCAGCAAAAGGGCGGGGGGGACGGACACTGAAGCTTTCTTT. Full variable domain (outside the CDR3, taken from reference TRBV2 and TRBJ1-1): EPEVTQTPSHQVTQMGQEVILRCVPISNHLYFYWYRQILGQKVEFLVSFYNNEISEKSEIFDDQFSVERPDGSNFTLKIRSTKLEDSAMYFCASKRAGGTDTEAFFGQGTRLTVV.

The V and J genes are TRBV29-1 and TRBJ2-1; D is perhaps TRBD2 (5 bases). V was clipped by 6 bases and J by 0 bases, with 15 bases between them. The length of the CDR3 is 15 residues. The germline V gene has CDR1 SQVTM and CDR2 ANQGSEA. The CDR3 loop is CSVLWASSSYNEQFF. In DNA form, the CDR3 reads TGCAGCGTCCTCTGGGCTAGCAGCTCCTACAATGAGCAGTTCTTC.

The rearrangement uses TRBV9 and TRBJ1-4, with 9 bases that match TRBD1. The CDR3 sequence is 16 residues long. Trimming removed 0 bases from V and 7 bases from J; junction bases left unmatched: 7. Germline V gene lookup returns CDR1 SGDLS and CDR2 YYNGEE. The CDR3 here is CASSVGDRDGGEKLFF. The CDR3 region has the DNA TGTGCCAGCAGCGTAGGGGACAGGGATGGGGGTGAAAAACTGTTTTTT.

This clone has a handful of counts. The V gene is TRBV6-5, the J gene TRBJ1-6, with a tentative D call TRBD1 (5 bases). In germline, CDR1 is MNHEY, CDR2 SVGAGI. V shed 0 bases and J shed 6 bases, with 9 bases lying between them. The CDR3 consists of 15 residues. The CDR3 DNA reads as TGTGCCAGCAGTTACTCGTCAGGGCCTAATTCACCCCTCCACTTT. Its translation: CASSYSSGPNSPLHF.

This chain links TRBV28 with TRBJ2-7, with TRBD1 matching over 7 bases. Looked up from germline, CDR1 is MDHEN and CDR2 is SYDVKM. The CDR3 is 14 residues long. The V and J ends lost 6 bases and 2 bases, in that order; junction bases with no gene match: 7. Here the CDR3 reads CASSAGGTTYEQYF. The CDR3 DNA is TGTGCCAGCAGCGCAGGGGGTACGACCTACGAGCAGTACTTC.

CDR3 in DNA: TGTGCCAGCTCAACTTTGACAGGGACGGGTACAGATACGCAGTATTTT. Its protein is CASSTLTGTGTDTQYF. The chain has TRBV18 and TRBJ2-3; 7 bases map to TRBD1. This CDR3 is 16 amino acids long. J gave up 3 bases and V 5 bases, and 11 bases lay outside the gene matches. Per germline, CDR1 KGHSH and CDR2 LQKENI.

This clone showed up just once. The chain combines TRBV5-8 with TRBJ1-1; maybe TRBD1 (5 bases). Germline V gives CDR1 SGHTS, CDR2 YDEGEE. This CDR3 region has 15 residues. Trimming pared 3 bases from V and 2 bases from J, leaving 14 bases between. The CDR3: CASSWGRRSNTEAFF. The CDR3 DNA follows: TGTGCCAGCAGCTGGGGCCGACGGTCAAACACTGAAGCTTTCTTT.

The chain uses TRBV5-4 and TRBJ1-1; D not certain. The CDR3 has 18 amino acids. Germline V gene data show CDR1 as SGHNT and CDR2 as YYREEE (reference sequence). V was trimmed by 0 bases and J by 5 bases, leaving 23 bases between them. In DNA, the CDR3 is TGTGCCAGCAGCTTGGCCGGGTCCGGCGGGGTGGGTAGGACTGAAGCTTTCTTT. As protein: CASSLAGSGGVGRTEAFF.

The rearrangement links TRBV30 to TRBJ2-7, with D possibly TRBD1 on 5 matching bases. This CDR3 has 11 amino acids. V lost 5 bases and J 4 bases, leaving 9 bases between the germline ends. The V gene's germline CDR1 is GTSNPN and CDR2 SVGIG (reference sequence). The CDR3 nucleotides are TGTGCCTGGGGAAGGGGATACGAGCAGTACTTC. Protein: CAWGRGYEQYF.

This chain links TRBV19 with TRBJ1-5; TRBD1 agrees at 7 bases. The CDR3 is made up of 15 amino acids. The junction had 14 bases not matched to a gene; V was cut back by 8 bases and J by 7 bases. The germline V gene encodes CDR1 LNHDA and CDR2 SQIVND (reference sequence). CDR3 in amino acids: CASRGDRERRQPQHF. The DNA of the CDR3 is TGTGCCAGTCGAGGAGACAGGGAAAGGAGGCAGCCCCAGCATTTT.

This clone was found once. The chain links TRBV7-8 to TRBJ1-5, with 7 bases fitting TRBD1. The CDR3 covers 15 residues. CDR1 is SGHVS and CDR2 is FQNEAQ in the germline V gene. V was pared by 5 bases and J by 1 base, with 5 bases of the junction left unmatched. Written as DNA, the CDR3 is TGTGCCAGCAGCACGCAGACAGGGAGCAATCAGCCCCAGCATTTT. Its protein product is CASSTQTGSNQPQHF.

The V and J genes are TRBV19 and TRBJ1-2, with D unresolved. The germline V gene encodes CDR1 LNHDA and CDR2 SQIVND (reference sequence). V lost 1 base to trimming and J lost 1 base, with 10 bases between them. The CDR3 sequence is 15 residues long. The CDR3 nucleotides are TGTGCCAGTAGTATAGGCACCAACAATAACTATGGCTACACCTTC. Translation: CASSIGTNNNYGYTF.

V usage is TRBV28 and J usage is TRBJ2-7, with D tentatively TRBD1 (5 bases). The CDR3 is 13 residues long. Trimming took off 3 bases at V and 10 bases at J, with 16 bases between the two ends. Germline V gene lookup returns CDR1 MDHEN and CDR2 SYDVKM. For the CDR3, the DNA is TGTGCCAGCAGTTTGTCAAGGACAATCGGACAGTACTTC. As protein: CASSLSRTIGQYF.

The chain links TRBV5-4 to TRBJ2-7, with 7 bases matching TRBD2. CDR1 is SGHNT, CDR2 YYREEE, per germline (reference sequence). CDR3 length: 16 residues. J was trimmed by 2 bases and V by 0 bases; bases with no gene match: 8. As DNA, the CDR3 is TGTGCCAGCAGCTTGGTTGGGGGAGGGCTAACCTACGAGCAGTACTTC. Protein product: CASSLVGGGLTYEQYF.

This clone was detected a few times. The J gene is TRBJ2-2, the V gene TRBV9; 8 bases agree with TRBD1. Germline-derived CDR1 and CDR2 are SGDLS and YYNGEE. The CDR3 sequence is 14 residues long. V shed 3 bases and J 5 bases; nucleotides not matched to a gene: 3. CDR3 region: CASSEDRATGELFF. CDR3 coding DNA: TGTGCCAGCAGCGAGGACAGGGCTACCGGGGAGCTGTTTTTT.

The CDR3 DNA sequence: TGTGCCAGCAGCATGACAGGAGCACAAGAGACCCAGTACTTC. It translates to CASSMTGAQETQYF. The chain employs TRBV9 and TRBJ2-5; tentatively, D is TRBD1 (6 bases). Germline-derived CDR1 and CDR2 are SGDLS and YYNGEE. The V end lost 4 bases, the J end lost 2 bases, and 12 bases lay between the germline ends. CDR3 length: 14 residues. Based on the CDR3 plus reference TRBV9 and TRBJ2-5, the full variable domain is DSGVTQTPKHLITATGQRVTLRCSPRSGDLSVYWYQQSLDQGLQFLIQYYNGEERAKGNILERFSAQQFPDLHSELNLSSLELGDSALYFCASSMTGAQETQYFGPGTRLLVL.

J is TRBJ2-3 and V is TRBV7-2, with D possibly being TRBD2 (5 bases). Trimming stripped 5 bases from V and 6 bases from J, with 15 bases between. Looked up from germline, CDR1 is SGHTA and CDR2 is FQGNSA. CDR3 size: 14 residues. The CDR3 sequence is CASSPGRERDTQYF. DNA of the CDR3: TGTGCCAGCAGCCCCGGACGTGAGCGGGATACGCAGTATTTT. The full variable domain, with the rest looked up from reference TRBV7-2 and TRBJ2-3, is GAGVSQSPSNKVTEKGKDVELRCDPISGHTALYWYRQSLGQGLEFLIYFQGNSAPDKSGLPSDRFSAERTGGSVSTLTIQRTQQEDSAVYLCASSPGRERDTQYFGPGTRLTVL.

The rearrangement joins TRBV5-6 to TRBJ2-5, with unresolved D. Germline V gene lookup returns CDR1 SGHDT and CDR2 YYEEEE. Between the trimmed V and J ends, which lost 4 bases and 5 bases, there was a span of 9 bases. CDR3 length: 12 residues. The CDR3 nucleotides read TGTGCCAGCAGCCCCCGGTTGGAGACCCAGTACTTC. Its translation: CASSPRLETQYF.

V usage is TRBV7-6 and J usage is TRBJ2-1; 7 nucleotides match TRBD1. CDR1 SGHVS and CDR2 FNYEAQ come from the germline V gene. The CDR3 is made up of 17 amino acids. Trimming took 5 bases from V and 0 from J; bases not matched to a gene: 10. CDR3 in amino acids: CASSERTGDSSYNEQFF. For the CDR3, the DNA is TGTGCCAGCAGCGAACGGACAGGAGACAGCTCCTACAATGAGCAGTTCTTC.

This chain joins TRBV27 and TRBJ1-1, with 7 positions matching TRBD1. Germline values: CDR1 MNHEY, CDR2 SMNVEV (reference sequence). V was clipped by 4 bases and J by 1 base; unmatched bases: 12. The CDR3 is 17 amino acids. The CDR3 protein is CASSSRGTEPKNTEAFF. The CDR3 DNA reads TGTGCCAGCAGTTCCAGGGGGACAGAGCCCAAGAACACTGAAGCTTTCTTT.

This chain uses TRBV13 with TRBJ1-4; a weak D match, TRBD1 (6 bases). V lost 5 bases and J 6 bases, leaving 10 bases between the germline ends. Per germline, CDR1 PRHDT and CDR2 FYEKMQ (reference sequence). CDR3 length equals 13 residues. The CDR3 nucleotides read TGTGCCAGCAGCCGACGACAGGATGAAAAACTGTTTTTT. As protein: CASSRRQDEKLFF. The full variable domain, completed using reference TRBV13 and TRBJ1-4, is AAGVIQSPRHLIKEKRETATLKCYPIPRHDTVYWYQQGPGQDPQFLISFYEKMQSDKGSIPDRFSAQQFSDYHSELNMSSLELGDSALYFCASSRRQDEKLFFGSGTQLSVL.

This chain uses TRBV30 with TRBJ2-7; TRBD1 might be the D (5 bases). CDR1 GTSNPN and CDR2 SVGIG come from the germline V gene (reference sequence). The V and J ends lost 4 bases and 6 bases respectively, with 10 bases between them. CDR3 length: 11 amino acids. The CDR3 DNA reads as TGTGCCTGGACCTCAGGGATCGAGCAGTACTTC. This encodes CAWTSGIEQYF.

The chain links TRBV7-2 to TRBJ2-1; the D is unclear. Germline V gives CDR1 SGHTA, CDR2 FQGNSA. Between the trimmed V and J ends, which lost 5 bases and 2 bases, there was a span of 10 bases. The CDR3 consists of 14 residues. CDR3 DNA sequence: TGTGCCAGCAGCCGAACTTCTACCTACAATGAGCAGTTCTTC. It translates to CASSRTSTYNEQFF.

V gene TRBV19 combines with J gene TRBJ2-4; 10 bases fit TRBD2. The V gene end was trimmed by 2 bases and the J gene end by 5 bases; junction bases not matched to a gene: 3. Germline V gives CDR1 LNHDA, CDR2 SQIVND (reference sequence). The CDR3 is 15 residues long. The DNA for the CDR3 is TGTGCCAGTAGTATAACTAGCGGGGTTGAAAACATTCAGTACTTC. Translated, it gives CASSITSGVENIQYF. Filled out from reference TRBV19 and TRBJ2-4, the complete variable domain reads DGGITQSPKYLFRKEGQNVTLSCEQNLNHDAMYWYRQDPGQGLRLIYYSQIVNDFQKGDIAEGYSVSREKKESFPLTVTSAQKNPTAFYLCASSITSGVENIQYFGAGTRLSVL.